Sequencing of this TCR beta chain was carried out in a study of tumor T cells in aggressive B-cell lymphoma. Only in-frame clones appear in the TCRdb table, and some are missing; sequencing was by immunoSEQ multiplex PCR. The table shows 6,000 or so clones, with about 80% occurring only once. Sequenced input: tumor tissue. The clonotype was recovered from an adult with diffuse large B cell lymphoma.

The CDR3 region is CASSQVRSGGEQFF. The CDR3 coding sequence is TGTGCCAGCAGCCAAGTGAGGTCGGGAGGTGAGCAGTTCTTC. The gene calls are TRBV4-2 and TRBJ2-1; 7 nucleotides agree with TRBD2. V was clipped by 1 base and J by 9 bases; unmatched bases: 6. CDR1 and CDR2 from the germline V gene are LGHNA and YNFKEQ. The CDR3 consists of 14 residues.